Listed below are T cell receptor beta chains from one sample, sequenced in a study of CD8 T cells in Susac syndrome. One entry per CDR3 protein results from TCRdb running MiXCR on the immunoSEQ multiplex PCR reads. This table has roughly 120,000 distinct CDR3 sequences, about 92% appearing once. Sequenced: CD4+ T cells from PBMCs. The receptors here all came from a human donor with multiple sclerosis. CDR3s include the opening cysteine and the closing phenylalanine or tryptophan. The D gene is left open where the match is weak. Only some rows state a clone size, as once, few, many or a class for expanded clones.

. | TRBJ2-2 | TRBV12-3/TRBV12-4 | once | CASNSYLGELFF | TGTGCCAGCAATTCGTACTTAGGGGAGCTGTTTTTT
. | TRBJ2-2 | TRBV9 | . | CASSWREGVGTGELFF | TGTGCCAGCAGCTGGAGGGAAGGGGTTGGCACCGGGGAGCTGTTTTTT
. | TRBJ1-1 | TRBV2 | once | CASNGGVGGAFF | TGTGCCAGCAATGGGGGGGTCGGGGGTGCTTTCTTT
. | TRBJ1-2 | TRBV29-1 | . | CSVEENSTGRGYTF | TGCAGCGTTGAAGAAAACAGCACAGGTCGGGGCTACACCTTC
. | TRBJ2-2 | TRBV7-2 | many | CASSHDLPGELFF | TGTGCCAGCAGCCACGACCTTCCCGGGGAGCTGTTTTTT
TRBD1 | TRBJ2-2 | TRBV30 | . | CACSQGYGELFF | TGTGCCTGTTCACAGGGGTACGGGGAGCTGTTTTTT
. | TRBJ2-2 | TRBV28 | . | CASSLDNTGELFF | TGTGCCAGCAGTTTGGACAACACCGGGGAGCTGTTTTTT
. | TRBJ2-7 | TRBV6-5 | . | CASSSPRFGEQYF | TGTGCCAGCAGTTCACCTCGATTCGGCGAGCAGTACTTC
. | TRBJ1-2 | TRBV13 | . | CASSLGAGNPYGYTF | TGTGCCAGCAGCTTAGGGGCAGGGAACCCCTATGGCTACACCTTC
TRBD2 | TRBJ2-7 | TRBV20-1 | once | CSAAAGGVYEQYF | TGCAGTGCCGCAGCGGGGGGCGTCTACGAGCAGTACTTC
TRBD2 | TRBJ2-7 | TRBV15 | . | CATSRDYLRGGQGYEQYF | TGTGCCACCAGCAGAGATTACTTGCGGGGGGGCCAAGGTTACGAGCAGTACTTC
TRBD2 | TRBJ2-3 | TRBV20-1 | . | CSAFSTLAGGLSTDTQYF | TGCAGTGCTTTTTCAACCCTAGCGGGGGGACTTAGCACAGATACGCAGTATTTT
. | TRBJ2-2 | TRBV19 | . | CASSAGGRDTGELFF | TGTGCCAGTAGCGCCGGGGGGCGGGACACCGGGGAGCTGTTTTTT
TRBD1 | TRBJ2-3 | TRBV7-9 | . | CASSPKQGASTDTQYF | TGTGCCAGCAGCCCCAAACAGGGGGCTAGCACAGATACGCAGTATTTT
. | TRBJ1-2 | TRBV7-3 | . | CASSSDRHSAATF | TGTGCCAGCAGCTCGGACCGACATTCTGCTGCCACCTTC
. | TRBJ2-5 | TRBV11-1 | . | CASSLSRTGQETQYF | TGTGCCAGCAGCTTATCCAGGACGGGCCAAGAGACCCAGTACTTC
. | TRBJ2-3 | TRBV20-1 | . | CSAGPGGTQYF | TGCAGTGCTGGCCCCGGAGGTACGCAGTATTTT
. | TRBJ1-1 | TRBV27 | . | CASSLTVTLGSAFF | TGTGCCAGCAGTTTGACCGTAACGCTAGGGAGTGCTTTCTTT
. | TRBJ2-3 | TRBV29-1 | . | CSVEDSRRGSVDTDTQYF | TGCAGCGTTGAAGATAGTAGAAGGGGGTCGGTAGATACAGATACGCAGTATTTT
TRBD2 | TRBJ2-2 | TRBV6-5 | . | CASGRGTANTGELFF | TGTGCCAGCGGGCGGGGGACGGCGAACACCGGGGAGCTGTTTTTT
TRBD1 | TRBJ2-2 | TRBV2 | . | CASSAEGGWTGELFF | TGTGCCAGCAGTGCGGAAGGGGGCTGGACCGGGGAGCTGTTTTTT
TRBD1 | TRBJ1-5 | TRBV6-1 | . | CASRLGQGRGYSNQPQHF | TGTGCCAGCAGATTGGGACAGGGGCGAGGTTATAGCAATCAGCCCCAGCATTTT
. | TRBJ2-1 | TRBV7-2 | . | CASSSNYNEQFF | TGTGCCAGCAGCTCCAACTACAATGAGCAGTTCTTC
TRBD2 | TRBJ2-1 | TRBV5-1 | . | CASSDSGGSSYNEQFF | TGCGCCAGCAGCGATAGCGGGGGCTCCTCCTACAATGAGCAGTTCTTC
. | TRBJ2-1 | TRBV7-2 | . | CASSYRGSWSYNEQFF | TGTGCCAGCAGCTATAGGGGGAGTTGGTCCTACAATGAGCAGTTCTTC
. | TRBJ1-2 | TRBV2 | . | CASSGGQGGYTF | TGTGCCAGCAGTGGAGGGCAAGGTGGCTACACCTTC
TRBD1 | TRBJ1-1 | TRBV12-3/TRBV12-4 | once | CASSGLNRGGNTEAFF | TGTGCCAGCAGTGGCCTCAACAGGGGAGGAAACACTGAAGCTTTCTTT
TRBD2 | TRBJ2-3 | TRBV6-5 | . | CASSQGGGPPDTQYF | TGTGCCAGCAGCCAGGGCGGGGGGCCCCCAGATACGCAGTATTTT
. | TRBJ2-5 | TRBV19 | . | CASSIEPKETQYF | TGTGCCAGTAGTATAGAGCCCAAAGAGACCCAGTACTTC
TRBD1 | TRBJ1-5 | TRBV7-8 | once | CASSRRDSGQPQHF | TGTGCCAGCAGCCGCCGGGACAGCGGGCAGCCCCAGCATTTT
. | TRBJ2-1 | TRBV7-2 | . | CASSLAQGHEQFF | TGTGCCAGCAGCTTAGCGCAGGGACATGAGCAGTTCTTC
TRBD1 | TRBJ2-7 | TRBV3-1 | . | CASSPLPGQGGSYEQYF | TGTGCCAGCAGCCCTCTGCCGGGACAGGGGGGCTCCTACGAGCAGTACTTC
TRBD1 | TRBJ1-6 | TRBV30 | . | CAWSKRDRANSPLHF | TGTGCCTGGAGTAAAAGGGACAGGGCCAATTCACCCCTCCACTTT
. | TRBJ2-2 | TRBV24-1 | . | CATSDQSRGTGELFF | TGTGCCACCAGTGACCAAAGCAGGGGCACCGGGGAGCTGTTTTTT
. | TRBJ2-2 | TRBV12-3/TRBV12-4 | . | CASSLMRGNTGELFF | TGTGCCAGCAGTTTAATGCGGGGGAACACCGGGGAGCTGTTTTTT
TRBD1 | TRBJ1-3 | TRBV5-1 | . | CASNPGTGIRNTIYF | TGCGCCAGCAACCCCGGGACAGGGATTCGAAACACCATATATTTT
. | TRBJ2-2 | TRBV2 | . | CASSKVGELFF | TGTGCCAGCAGTAAAGTCGGGGAGCTGTTTTTT
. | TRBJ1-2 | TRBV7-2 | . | CASRRPSTLGTNYGYTF | TGTGCCAGCAGGCGGCCCTCAACCCTGGGGACCAACTATGGCTACACCTTC
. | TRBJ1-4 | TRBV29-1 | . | CSVEATNSTLRNEKLFF | TGCAGCGTTGAAGCGACAAATTCCACCCTCCGAAATGAAAAACTGTTTTTT
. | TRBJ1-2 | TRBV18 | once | CASSPPSILIGYTF | TGTGCCAGCTCACCACCGTCGATCCTGATTGGCTACACCTTC
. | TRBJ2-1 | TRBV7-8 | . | CAGGGGRDNERFF | TGTGCCGGGGGAGGCGGTCGCGACAATGAGCGGTTCTTC
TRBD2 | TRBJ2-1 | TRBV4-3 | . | CASSQALAGGNDEQFF | TGCGCCAGCAGCCAAGCACTAGCGGGGGGGAACGATGAGCAGTTCTTC
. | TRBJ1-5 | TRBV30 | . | CAWSKIEGGPQHF | TGTGCCTGGAGCAAAATAGAGGGCGGGCCCCAGCATTTT
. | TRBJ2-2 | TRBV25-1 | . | CASSRRGAQGGELFF | TGTGCCAGCAGCCGAAGGGGGGCGCAGGGCGGGGAGCTGTTTTTT
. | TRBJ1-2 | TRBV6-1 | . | CASSGTVNYGYTF | TGTGCCAGCAGTGGTACTGTGAACTATGGCTACACCTTC
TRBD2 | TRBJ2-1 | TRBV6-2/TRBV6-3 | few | CASTVGLAKHNEQFF | TGTGCCAGCACCGTAGGACTAGCGAAGCACAATGAGCAGTTTTTC
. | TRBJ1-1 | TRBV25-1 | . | CASSERNLGTEAFF | TGTGCCAGCAGTGAAAGAAACTTGGGCACTGAAGCTTTCTTT
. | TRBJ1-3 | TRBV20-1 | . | CSARDRVVPGNTIYF | TGCAGTGCTAGAGATCGCGTTGTCCCTGGAAACACCATATATTTT
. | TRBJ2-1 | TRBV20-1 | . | CSADEPGRYLNEQFF | TGCAGTGCTGACGAACCGGGACGGTACCTCAATGAGCAGTTCTTC
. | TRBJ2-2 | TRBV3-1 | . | CASSWALNTGELFF | TGTGCCAGCAGCTGGGCCCTCAACACCGGGGAGCTGTTTTTT